These 16 T cell receptor beta chains were all obtained from the same sample, sequenced in a study of patients and donors after allogeneic stem cell transplantation. Using its own MiXCR run on the RT-PCR reads, TCRdb lists one record per CDR3 protein. The table lists about 410,000 distinct CDR3 sequences, 15% to 20% of them singletons, with 7% to 7.5% in the top ten. The sample taken for sequencing was blood, either unsorted or a sorted T cell fraction (not recorded which). These receptors came from a human donor who was either an allogeneic HSCT recipient or a stem cell or donor lymphocyte infusion donor (not recorded which). It is not recorded whose cells these are; they may come from a transplant donor.

The J gene is TRBJ1-6, the V gene TRBV18, with D possibly matching TRBD1 (5 bases). This CDR3 contains 16 residues. Germline V lookup: CDR1 KGHSH, CDR2 LQKENI. V lost 0 bases and J lost 7, with 13 bases in between. The CDR3 bases are TGTGCCAGCTCACCACCGGGTCAGGGAGGGAATTCACCCCTCCACTTT. Translated: CASSPPGQGGNSPLHF.

The CDR3 spells CASSVVSGSSYNEQFF. The CDR3 nucleotides are TGTGCCAGCAGCGTAGTGAGCGGGAGTTCCTACAATGAGCAGTTCTTC. This rearrangement joins TRBV9 to TRBJ2-1; 8 bases fit TRBD2. The CDR3 spans 16 residues. The germline V gene has CDR1 SGDLS and CDR2 YYNGEE. The J segment lost 1 base and the V segment lost 0 bases, leaving 3 bases of the junction unmatched.

This clonotype has ten or more counts. The chain has TRBV29-1 and TRBJ2-5; perhaps TRBD2 as D (6 bases). The germline CDR1 and CDR2 sequences are SQVTM and ANQGSEA. Trimming removed 1 base from V and 5 bases from J, with 14 bases in between. The CDR3 runs 14 residues. CDR3 sequence: CSVEGLGLGETQYF. The CDR3 DNA sequence: TGCAGCGTTGAAGGACTAGGATTGGGGGAGACCCAGTACTTC.

This clonotype was observed many times. The rearrangement uses TRBV20-1 and TRBJ2-1; D ambiguous. V was shortened by 0 bases and J by 0 bases, with 12 bases between the two germline ends. The CDR3 sequence is 16 residues long. The germline V gene has CDR1 DFQATT and CDR2 SNEGSKA (reference sequence). The CDR3 sequence: CSARDPRQRSYNEQFF. For the CDR3, the DNA is TGCAGTGCTAGAGATCCGAGGCAGCGCTCCTACAATGAGCAGTTCTTC.

This clonotype has only a few counts. The chain combines TRBV27 with TRBJ1-6; D not resolved. CDR3 size: 12 residues. CDR1 is MNHEY and CDR2 is SMNVEV in the germline V gene (reference sequence). Trimming cost V 3 bases and J 12 bases, with 9 bases left between them. In DNA, the CDR3 is TGTGCCAGCAGTTTCTCGGACGGACCCCTCCACTTT. Encoded protein: CASSFSDGPLHF.

There are a few counts of this clonotype. The chain has TRBV11-2 and TRBJ2-3, with D possibly TRBD2 on 6 matching bases. Trimming left V 5 bases short and J 4 bases short, with 19 bases between. The CDR3 is made up of 16 amino acids. Germline CDR1 and CDR2: SGHAT and FQNNGV. The CDR3 coding sequence is TGTGCCAGCAGCCCCGGGGGTCGGCGGCGCGCAGATACGCAGTATTTT. The encoded protein is CASSPGGRRRADTQYF.

A few counts support this clonotype. This rearrangement joins TRBV12-3 or TRBV12-4 to TRBJ1-2, with a weak D call TRBD1 (5 bases). CDR3 length: 12 residues. V dropped 6 bases and J dropped 4 bases, with 9 bases sitting between them. CDR3 loop: CASSYGTYGYTF. The CDR3 DNA reads as TGTGCCAGCAGCTATGGGACCTATGGCTACACCTTC.

This chain joins TRBV11-2 and TRBJ1-6, with D possibly being TRBD1 (5 bases). V was pared by 4 bases and J by 7 bases, with 14 bases between. Per the germline V gene, CDR1 is SGHAT and CDR2 is FQNNGV. The CDR3 is 15 amino acids. This chain's CDR3 is CASSSGAGANSPLHF. The CDR3 DNA reads TGTGCCAGCAGCTCCGGGGCTGGTGCAAATTCACCCCTCCACTTT.

The chain employs TRBV6-2 or TRBV6-3 and TRBJ2-1; D is undetermined. CDR1 is MNHEY, CDR2 SVGEGT, per germline. The CDR3 is 16 amino acids. The V end lost 4 bases, the J end lost 1 base, and 14 bases lay between the germline ends. The CDR3 sequence is CASSFIQVGSYNEQFF. CDR3 DNA sequence: TGTGCCAGCAGTTTTATCCAGGTGGGGTCCTACAATGAGCAGTTCTTC.

This clonotype occurred a few times. This chain joins TRBV6-1 and TRBJ2-5; D is unclear. Germline V gene data show CDR1 as MNHNS and CDR2 as SASEGT. CDR3 length: 16 residues. V lost 3 bases, J lost 2 bases, and 16 bases lay in between. The CDR3 nucleotides are TGTGCCAGCAGTGATAGGACGGATCGCCGTCAAGAGACCCAGTACTTC. It translates to CASSDRTDRRQETQYF.

The chain has TRBV30 and TRBJ1-3; tentatively, D is TRBD1 (5 bases). The CDR3 has 14 amino acids. The V end lost 4 bases, the J end lost 2 bases, and 12 bases lay between the germline ends. Germline lookup yields CDR1 GTSNPN and CDR2 SVGIG (reference sequence). The CDR3 loop reads CAWMPRATGNTIYF. CDR3 coding DNA: TGTGCCTGGATGCCCAGGGCGACTGGAAACACCATATATTTT.

V is TRBV24-1 and J is TRBJ2-1; a possible D gene is TRBD2 (5 bases). CDR1 and CDR2 from the germline V gene are KGHDR and SFDVKD. The CDR3 covers 18 residues. The V and J ends lost 0 bases and 1 base respectively, with 15 bases between them. The CDR3: CATSDLPPRTGSYNEQFF. CDR3 in DNA: TGTGCCACCAGTGATTTGCCCCCCCGGACTGGGTCCTACAATGAGCAGTTCTTC.

The V and J genes are TRBV4-3 and TRBJ2-3, with 9 bases fitting TRBD2. This CDR3 has 16 residues. The germline V gene has CDR1 LGHNA and CDR2 YSLEER. V lost 0 bases and J lost 4; bases outside the gene matches: 5. The CDR3 sequence is CASSQDLRGGADTQYF. CDR3 sequence (DNA): TGCGCCAGCAGCCAAGACTTGCGGGGGGGCGCAGATACGCAGTATTTT.

This clonotype was recorded a few times. The genes are TRBV2 and TRBJ2-3, with TRBD2 matching 8 bases. The V gene's germline CDR1 is SNHLY and CDR2 FYNNEI. The CDR3 length is 16 residues. With V trimmed by 6 bases and J by 3 bases, 11 bases remained unmatched. CDR3 bases: TGTGCCAGCAGCTCCCGAATAGCGGGGTCTACAGATACGCAGTATTTT. It translates to CASSSRIAGSTDTQYF.

This clonotype turned up a few times. The rearrangement joins TRBV19 to TRBJ2-1; TRBD1 might be the D (6 bases). CDR3 length: 14 residues. Germline V gene sequence: CDR1 LNHDA, CDR2 SQIVND (reference sequence). Deletions cut 7 bases from V and 3 bases from J, with 13 bases between. The CDR3 DNA sequence: TGTGCCAGTAAGGGGGACGCCGGCTACAATGAGCAGTTCTTC. Its protein product is CASKGDAGYNEQFF.

The chain uses TRBV5-4 and TRBJ2-3, with D perhaps TRBD2 (6 bases). The germline gives CDR1 SGHNT, CDR2 YYREEE (reference sequence). The CDR3 length is 15 residues. V lost 2 bases to trimming and J lost 8 bases, with 18 bases between them. CDR3 nucleotide sequence: TGTGCCAGCAGCTTACCCACTAGCATGTCAGTTACGCAGTATTTT. This encodes CASSLPTSMSVTQYF.